Listed below are T cell receptor beta chains from one sample, sequenced in a study of T cells after somatic rescue of genetic block. TCRdb's table, derived via immunoSEQ multiplex PCR, lists solely in-frame clones and lacks some. The sample consists of 45,000 to 55,000 clones, approximately 96% of them appearing once. Sample: peripheral blood mononuclear cells (PBMCs). Receptors were obtained from a child less than two years old. Both conserved end residues are part of each CDR3. The D gene is left open where the match is weak. Some rows have no size entry. The others give once, few or many, or a class for an expanded clone.

len | j_gene | abundance | v_gene | d_gene | CDR3nt | CDR3aa
15 | TRBJ2-3 | NA | TRBV2 | TRBD2 | TGTGCCAGCAGTGCGTCTAGCGGGAGCACAGATACGCAGTATTTT | CASSASSGSTDTQYF
15 | TRBJ2-7 | few | TRBV10-1 | TRBD2 | TGCGCCAGCAGTGAGGGACTAGCGGGCTCCTACGAGCAGTACTTC | CASSEGLAGSYEQYF
15 | TRBJ1-2 | NA | TRBV5-5 | TRBD1 | TGTGCCAGCAGCATCGCTCGGGACAGACCCTATGGCTACACCTTC | CASSIARDRPYGYTF
15 | TRBJ2-1 | once | TRBV6-6 | NA | TGTGCCAGCAGTGACGGGGTTAGCTCCTACAATGAGCAGTTCTTC | CASSDGVSSYNEQFF
16 | TRBJ2-3 | NA | TRBV7-2 | TRBD2 | TGTGCCAGCAGCCGACAGCCGGGACTAGAGGCAGATACGCAGTATTTT | CASSRQPGLEADTQYF
11 | TRBJ2-7 | NA | TRBV30 | NA | TGTGCCTGGAGTAAGGCGGGGGCGGGGTACTTC | CAWSKAGAGYF
15 | TRBJ2-5 | NA | TRBV7-2 | TRBD2 | TGTGCCAGCAGCTTAACGGGAGGGTCCTGGGAGACCCAGTACTTC | CASSLTGGSWETQYF
17 | TRBJ2-2 | NA | TRBV4-2 | NA | TGTGCCAGCAGCCTCTTAGAAACCCTCGCGAACACCGGGGAGCTGTTTTTT | CASSLLETLANTGELFF
11 | TRBJ2-7 | NA | TRBV6-1 | NA | TGTGCCAGCAGTGAAGGCTACGAGCAGTACTTC | CASSEGYEQYF
16 | TRBJ2-3 | NA | TRBV4-1 | NA | TGCGCCAGCAGCCAAGATGGGGCGGGATTCCCAGATACGCAGTATTTT | CASSQDGAGFPDTQYF
14 | TRBJ1-1 | NA | TRBV25-1 | NA | TGTGCCAGCAGTATCCCACTCTGGAACACTGAAGCTTTCTTT | CASSIPLWNTEAFF
14 | TRBJ1-2 | NA | TRBV2 | TRBD1 | TGTGCCAGCAGTCGGACAGGGGGCGCAAACGGCTACACCTTC | CASSRTGGANGYTF
14 | TRBJ2-7 | NA | TRBV11-2 | TRBD2 | TGTGCCAGCAGCGCTCTAGCGGGGTCCTACGAGCAGTACTTC | CASSALAGSYEQYF
15 | TRBJ2-7 | NA | TRBV18 | TRBD1 | TGTGCCAGCTCACCACCGGGACAGGGGACTGGCGAGCAGTACTTC | CASSPPGQGTGEQYF
13 | TRBJ1-5 | NA | TRBV10-3 | NA | TGTGCCATCAGTGACAGGGGCAATCAGCCCCAGCATTTT | CAISDRGNQPQHF
14 | TRBJ2-7 | NA | TRBV15 | TRBD1 | TGTGCCACCAGCAGAAGCCACAGGGGATACGAGCAGTACTTC | CATSRSHRGYEQYF
14 | TRBJ2-3 | NA | TRBV23-1 | TRBD1 | TGCGCCAGCAGTGGACAGGCAAACACAGATACGCAGTATTTT | CASSGQANTDTQYF
12 | TRBJ2-5 | NA | TRBV12-5 | TRBD1 | TGTGCTAGTGGGCGACAGGGAGAGACCCAGTACTTC | CASGRQGETQYF
11 | TRBJ2-7 | NA | TRBV28 | NA | TGTGCCAGCAGTTCCCGCTACGAGCAGTACTTC | CASSSRYEQYF
16 | TRBJ2-2 | NA | TRBV5-8 | TRBD2 | TGTGCCAGCTCGCCTTGGTCTAGCGGGAGTACCGGGGAGCTGTTTTTT | CASSPWSSGSTGELFF
15 | TRBJ2-1 | NA | TRBV27 | TRBD1 | TGTGCCAGCAGTTTAAGACAGGGGGCCTACAATGAGCAGTTCTTC | CASSLRQGAYNEQFF